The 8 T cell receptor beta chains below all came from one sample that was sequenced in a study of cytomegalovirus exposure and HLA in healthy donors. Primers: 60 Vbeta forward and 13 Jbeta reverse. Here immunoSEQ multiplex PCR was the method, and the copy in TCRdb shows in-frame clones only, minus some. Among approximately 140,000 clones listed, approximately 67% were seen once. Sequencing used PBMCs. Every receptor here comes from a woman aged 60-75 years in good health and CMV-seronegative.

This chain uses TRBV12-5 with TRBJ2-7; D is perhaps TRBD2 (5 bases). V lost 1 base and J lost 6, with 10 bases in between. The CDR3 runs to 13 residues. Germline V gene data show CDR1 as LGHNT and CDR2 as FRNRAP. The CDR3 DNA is TGTGCTAGTGGTTTGGGCGGGTTTTCCGAGCAGTACTTC. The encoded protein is CASGLGGFSEQYF. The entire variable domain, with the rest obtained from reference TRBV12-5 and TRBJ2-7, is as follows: DARVTQTPRHKVTEMGQEVTMRCQPILGHNTVFWYRQTMMQGLELLAYFRNRAPLDDSGMPKDRFSAEMPDATLATLKIQPSEPRDSAVYFCASGLGGFSEQYFGPGTRLTVT.

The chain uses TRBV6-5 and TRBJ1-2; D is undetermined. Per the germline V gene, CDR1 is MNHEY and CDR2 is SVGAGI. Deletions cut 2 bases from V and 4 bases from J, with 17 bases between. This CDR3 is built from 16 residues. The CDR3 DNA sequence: TGTGCCAGCAGTTACATGCATGGGCTCGCGTCCTATGGCTACACCTTC. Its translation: CASSYMHGLASYGYTF.

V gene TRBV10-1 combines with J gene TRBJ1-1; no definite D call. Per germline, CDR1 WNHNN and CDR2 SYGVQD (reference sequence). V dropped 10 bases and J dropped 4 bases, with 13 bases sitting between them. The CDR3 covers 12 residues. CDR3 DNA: TGCGCCACCCCGGGAGGGATCACTGAAGCTTTCTTT. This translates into CATPGGITEAFF.

This chain's CDR3 is CASSWGVQETQYF. In nucleotides, the CDR3 is TGTGCCAGCTCGTGGGGGGTCCAAGAGACCCAGTACTTC. This chain connects TRBV18 to TRBJ2-5; D perhaps matches TRBD2 (6 bases). The germline CDR1 and CDR2 sequences are KGHSH and LQKENI. The CDR3 covers 13 residues. The V and J ends lost 6 bases and 1 base respectively, with 9 bases between them.

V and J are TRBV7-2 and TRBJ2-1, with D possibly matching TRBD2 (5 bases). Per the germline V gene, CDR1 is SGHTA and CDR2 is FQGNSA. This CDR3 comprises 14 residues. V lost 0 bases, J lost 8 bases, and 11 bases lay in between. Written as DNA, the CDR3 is TGTGCCAGCAGCTTAGCAAGGACTTCATATGAGCAGTTCTTC. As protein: CASSLARTSYEQFF.

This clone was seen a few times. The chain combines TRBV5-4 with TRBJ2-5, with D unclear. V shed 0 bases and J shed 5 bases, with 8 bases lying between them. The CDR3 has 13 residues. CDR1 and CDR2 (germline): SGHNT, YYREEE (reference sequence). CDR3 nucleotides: TGTGCCAGCAGCTTGGGGCCGAAGGAGACCCAGTACTTC. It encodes CASSLGPKETQYF.

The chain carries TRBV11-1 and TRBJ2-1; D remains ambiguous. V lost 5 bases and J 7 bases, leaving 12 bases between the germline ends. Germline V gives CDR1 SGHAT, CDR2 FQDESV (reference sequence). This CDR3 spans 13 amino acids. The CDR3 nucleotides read TGTGCCAGCAGCCGAGAGATAGCAAATGAGCAGTTCTTC. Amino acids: CASSREIANEQFF.

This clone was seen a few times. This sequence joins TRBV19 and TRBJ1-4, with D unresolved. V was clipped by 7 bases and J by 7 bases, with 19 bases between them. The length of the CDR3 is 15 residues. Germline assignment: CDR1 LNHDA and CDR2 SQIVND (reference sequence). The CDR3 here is CASIRGPHSGEKLFF. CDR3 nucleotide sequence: TGTGCCAGTATTCGGGGTCCTCATAGCGGTGAAAAACTGTTTTTT.